What follows is one T cell receptor (beta chain) and its context. The target of this receptor is not known. Within one base of it there is no much larger clone, and no base qualities were kept. CDR1 and CDR2 are drawn from the germline V gene (reference sequence): LNHNV, YYDKDF. Its CDR3 holds 12 amino acids, cysteine through phenylalanine. Only the CDR3 DNA is retained, 36 bases long and in frame from the first base. V loses 8 bases, J loses 0 bases, and the germline ends lie 7 bases apart. The sample is drawn from a study of T cells after yellow fever vaccination (dated by TCRdb to the late 2010s). In the study overall: The SMART-Seq v4 Ultra Low Input RNA kit was used to prepare libraries from fractions with low cell numbers. To follow T-cell clones before and after both primary and booster YFV17D yellow fever vaccination, bulk TCR alpha and beta repertoires underwent longitudinal sequencing. Two healthy male donors, one aged 18 to 29 and one aged 30 to 40 years, made up the cohort. Blood was collected at multiple timepoints before and after primary and secondary immunization, and bulk PBMC replicates and cell subsets were isolated. General study outcomes and caveats: FACS-sorted repertoires could contain abundant contaminating clonotypes from the bulk population, so computational filtering was required. The secondary T-cell response was weaker than the primary response but faster, peaking on day 5 instead of day 15. Because only two donors were included in the study, the extent to which the findings can be generalized is limited. After the booster, most clones that had expanded after primary vaccination were detected again (around 97% of CD4 and around nine tenths of CD8), suggesting broad maintenance of memory. A small fraction of clonotypes showed up in both the CD4 and CD8 compartments, probably as a result of convergent recombination.

This sample's treatment or condition label indicates: live attenuated yellow fever vaccine strain. A standard Ficoll-Paque protocol was used to isolate PBMCs from peripheral blood. Dynabeads CD4 and CD8 positive selection kits were used to isolate the CD4 and CD8 T-cell fractions. TriZol was used to extract RNA from bulk PBMCs, CD4 and CD8 fractions, and dextramer-positive and dextramer-negative fractions. TCR cDNA was synthesized by 5'RACE template switching, which introduced a universal primer site and unique molecular identifiers. Priming for cDNA synthesis came from both the TCR alpha and TCR beta constant segments. Two PCR steps were used to amplify libraries, with sample barcodes and sequencing adapters being added in the second step. Sequencing of libraries was performed on Illumina HiSeq 2500 (2x100 bp) or NovaSeq (2x150 bp). Under the source paper's analysis protocol: MIGEC handled demultiplexing of reads and collapsing into UMI consensus sequences, while MiXCR performed V(D)J alignment. Using edgeR on replicate PBMC samples, clonotypes were called vaccine-responding if FDR was below 0.01 and the log2 fold change was above 5 up to day 15. Each bulk clonotype was labeled CD4 or CD8 based on which sequenced repertoire, CD4 or CD8, contained the clonotype at higher abundance. TCRdb trimmed the raw reads at Q25, called clones with MiXCR and kept productive beta chains. Each entry is one CDR3 protein sequence, shown with its most common DNA and genes. Clone size and V and J calls follow TCRdb, not the original study. The sample table holds 250,000 to 300,000 distinct CDR3 sequences, of which 10% to 15% were seen once. The ten largest make up around 0.55% of the sample.

The TCR originated in a man younger than 45 who received the YFV17D yellow fever vaccine. The source was CD4+ T cells sorted from PBMCs, collected 45 days after the yellow fever booster vaccination. The V gene is TRBV15 and the J gene is TRBJ2-5; no confident D gene assignment can be made. At the DNA level, the sequence is TGTGCCACCGCGAAGTACCAAGAGACCCAGTACTTC. It encodes CATAKYQETQYF.